Reported below is one T cell receptor (beta chain). These data come from a study of CD8 T cells in Susac syndrome. J was trimmed by 2 bases and V by 0 bases; bases with no gene match: 5. Germline CDR1 and CDR2: MGHRA and YSYEKL. The CDR3 is 16 amino acids. TEMRA cells underwent FACS enrichment and CD8+ and CD4+ T cells underwent negative isolation. With random hexamers, reverse transcription was performed on about 0.5 to 1 ug of RNA. The authors amplified TCR beta CDR3 across 54 Vbeta and 13 Jbeta using immunoSEQ multiplex PCR. One entry per CDR3 protein, called by TCRdb with MiXCR from the immunoSEQ multiplex PCR reads. The sample consists of roughly 400,000 distinct CDR3 sequences, 75% to 90% of them appearing once.

V usage is TRBV4-1 and J usage is TRBJ2-7, with 9 bases lining up with TRBD2. What was sequenced was CD8+ T cells from PBMCs. This receptor was taken from a human donor with multiple sclerosis. In DNA form, the CDR3 reads TGCGCCAGCAGCCAAGAAGCCGTAGCGGGGGCCTACGAGCAGTACTTC. It is translated as CASSQEAVAGAYEQYF.